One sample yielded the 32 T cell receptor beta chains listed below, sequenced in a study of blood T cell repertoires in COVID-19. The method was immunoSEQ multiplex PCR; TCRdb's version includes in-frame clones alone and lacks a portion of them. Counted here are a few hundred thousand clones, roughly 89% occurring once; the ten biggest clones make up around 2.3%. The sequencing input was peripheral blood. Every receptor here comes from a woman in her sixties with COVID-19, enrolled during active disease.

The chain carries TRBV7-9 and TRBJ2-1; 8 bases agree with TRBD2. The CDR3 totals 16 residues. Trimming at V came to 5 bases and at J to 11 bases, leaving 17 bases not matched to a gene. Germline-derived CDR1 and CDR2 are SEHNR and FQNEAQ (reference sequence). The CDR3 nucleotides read TGTGCCAGCAGCCCGTGGGTAGCGGGGTCGGCGGATAAGCAGTTCTTC. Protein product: CASSPWVAGSADKQFF.

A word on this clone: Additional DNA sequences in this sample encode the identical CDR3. As DNA, the CDR3 is TGTGCCACCAGCAGAGATCGAACAAACTATGGCTACACCTTC. Translated, it gives CATSRDRTNYGYTF. The chain joins TRBV15 to TRBJ1-2; D unresolved. CDR3 size: 14 residues. V was clipped by 0 bases and J by 2 bases, with 7 bases between them. Per the germline V gene, CDR1 is LNHNV and CDR2 is YYDKDF (reference sequence).

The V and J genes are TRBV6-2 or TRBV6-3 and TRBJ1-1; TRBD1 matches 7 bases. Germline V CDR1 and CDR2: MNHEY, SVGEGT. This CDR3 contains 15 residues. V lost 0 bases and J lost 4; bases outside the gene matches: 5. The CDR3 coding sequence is TGTGCCAGCAGTTACTCGAAAGGGGGCGGCACTGAAGCTTTCTTT. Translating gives CASSYSKGGGTEAFF.

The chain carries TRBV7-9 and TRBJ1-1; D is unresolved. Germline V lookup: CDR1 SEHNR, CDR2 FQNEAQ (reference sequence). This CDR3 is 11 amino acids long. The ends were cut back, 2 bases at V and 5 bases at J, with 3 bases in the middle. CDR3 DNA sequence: TGTGCCAGCAGCTTACAAACTGAAGCTTTCTTT. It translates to CASSLQTEAFF. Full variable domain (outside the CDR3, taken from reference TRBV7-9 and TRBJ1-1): DTGVSQNPRHKITKRGQNVTFRCDPISEHNRLYWYRQTLGQGPEFLTYFQNEAQLEKSRLLSDRFSAERPKGSFSTLEIQRTEQGDSAMYLCASSLQTEAFFGQGTRLTVV.

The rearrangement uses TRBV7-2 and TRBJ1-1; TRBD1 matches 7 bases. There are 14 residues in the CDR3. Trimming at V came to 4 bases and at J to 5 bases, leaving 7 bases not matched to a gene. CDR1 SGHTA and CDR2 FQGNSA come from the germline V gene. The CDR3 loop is CASSWQTGRTEAFF. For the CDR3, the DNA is TGTGCCAGCAGCTGGCAGACAGGGAGGACTGAAGCTTTCTTT.

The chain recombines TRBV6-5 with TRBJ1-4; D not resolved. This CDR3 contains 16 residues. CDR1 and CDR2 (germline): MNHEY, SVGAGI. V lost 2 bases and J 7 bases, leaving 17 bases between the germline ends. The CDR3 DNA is TGTGCCAGCAGTTACAATAGGCGGAGTGCTCGTGAAAAACTGTTTTTT. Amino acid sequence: CASSYNRRSAREKLFF.

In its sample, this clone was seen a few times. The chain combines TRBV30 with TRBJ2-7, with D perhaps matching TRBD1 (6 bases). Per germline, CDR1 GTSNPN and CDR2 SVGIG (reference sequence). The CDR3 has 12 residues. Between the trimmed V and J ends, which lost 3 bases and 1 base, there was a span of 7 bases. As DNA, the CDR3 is TGTGCCTGGAGGGACAGTTCCTACGAGCAGTACTTC. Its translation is CAWRDSSYEQYF.

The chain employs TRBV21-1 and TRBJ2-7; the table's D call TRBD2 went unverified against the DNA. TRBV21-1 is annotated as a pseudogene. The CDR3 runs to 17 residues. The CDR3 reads CASSKAGGLGNSYEQYF. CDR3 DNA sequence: TGTGCCAGCAGCAAAGCCGGGGGGTTAGGGAACTCCTACGAGCAGTACTTC.

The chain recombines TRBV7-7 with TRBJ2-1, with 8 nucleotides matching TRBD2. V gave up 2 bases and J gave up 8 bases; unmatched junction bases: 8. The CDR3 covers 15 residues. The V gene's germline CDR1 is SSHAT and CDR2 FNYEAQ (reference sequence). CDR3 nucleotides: TGTGCCAGCAGCTTAATCGGGGGGGGCCTAGATGAGCAGTTCTTC. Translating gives CASSLIGGGLDEQFF.

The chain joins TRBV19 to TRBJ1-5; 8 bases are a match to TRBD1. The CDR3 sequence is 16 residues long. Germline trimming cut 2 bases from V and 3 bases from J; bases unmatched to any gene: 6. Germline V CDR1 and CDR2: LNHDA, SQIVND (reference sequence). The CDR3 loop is CASSIRSGGYNQPQHF. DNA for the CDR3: TGTGCCAGTAGTATAAGGTCAGGGGGCTACAATCAGCCCCAGCATTTT.

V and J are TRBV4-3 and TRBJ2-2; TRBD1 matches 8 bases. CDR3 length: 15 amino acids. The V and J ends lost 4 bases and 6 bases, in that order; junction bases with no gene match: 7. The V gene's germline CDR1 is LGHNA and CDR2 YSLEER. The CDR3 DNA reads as TGCGCCAGCAGCCGAAGGAACAGGGGGGCCGGGGAGCTGTTTTTT. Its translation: CASSRRNRGAGELFF.

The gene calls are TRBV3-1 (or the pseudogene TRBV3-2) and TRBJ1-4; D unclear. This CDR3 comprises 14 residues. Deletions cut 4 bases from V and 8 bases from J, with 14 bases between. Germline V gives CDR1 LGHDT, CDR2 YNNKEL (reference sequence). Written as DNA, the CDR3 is TGTGCCAGCAGCCTAGACTGGGCCCCAGAAAAACTGTTTTTT. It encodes CASSLDWAPEKLFF.

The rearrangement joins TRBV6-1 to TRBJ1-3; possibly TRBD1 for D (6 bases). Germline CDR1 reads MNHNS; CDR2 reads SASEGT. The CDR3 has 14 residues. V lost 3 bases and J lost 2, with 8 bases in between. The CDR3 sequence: CASSDRGPGNTIYF. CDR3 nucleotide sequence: TGTGCCAGCAGTGACAGGGGCCCTGGAAACACCATATATTTT.

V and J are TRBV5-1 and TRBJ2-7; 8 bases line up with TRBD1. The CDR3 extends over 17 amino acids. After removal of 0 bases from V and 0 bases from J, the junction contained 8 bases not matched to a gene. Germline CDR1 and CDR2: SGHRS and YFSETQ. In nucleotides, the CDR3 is TGCGCCAGCAGCTTGGCGGCAGGGGGCCCCTACTCCTACGAGCAGTACTTC. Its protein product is CASSLAAGGPYSYEQYF.

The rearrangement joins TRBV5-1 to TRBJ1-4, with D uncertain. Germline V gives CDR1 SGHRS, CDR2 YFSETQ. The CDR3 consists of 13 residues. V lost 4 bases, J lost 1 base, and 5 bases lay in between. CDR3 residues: CASSELTNEKLFF. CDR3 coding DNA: TGCGCCAGCAGCGAGTTAACTAATGAAAAACTGTTTTTT.

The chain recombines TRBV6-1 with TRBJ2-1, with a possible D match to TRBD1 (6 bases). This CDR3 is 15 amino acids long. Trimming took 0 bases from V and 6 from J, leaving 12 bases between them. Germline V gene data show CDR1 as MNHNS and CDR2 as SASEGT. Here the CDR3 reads CASSEATGLPNEQFF. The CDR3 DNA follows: TGTGCCAGCAGTGAAGCTACAGGGTTACCCAATGAGCAGTTCTTC.

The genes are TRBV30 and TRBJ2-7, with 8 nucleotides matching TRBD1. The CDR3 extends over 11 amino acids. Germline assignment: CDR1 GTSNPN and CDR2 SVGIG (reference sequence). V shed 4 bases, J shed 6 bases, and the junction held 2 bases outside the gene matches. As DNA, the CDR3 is TGTGCCTGGACCACAGGGGGCGAGCAGTACTTC. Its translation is CAWTTGGEQYF. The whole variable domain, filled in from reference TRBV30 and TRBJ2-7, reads SQTIHQWPATLVQPVGSPLSLECTVEGTSNPNLYWYRQAAGRGLQLLFYSVGIGQISSEVPQNLSASRPQDRQFILSSKKLLLSDSGFYLCAWTTGGEQYFGPGTRLTVT.

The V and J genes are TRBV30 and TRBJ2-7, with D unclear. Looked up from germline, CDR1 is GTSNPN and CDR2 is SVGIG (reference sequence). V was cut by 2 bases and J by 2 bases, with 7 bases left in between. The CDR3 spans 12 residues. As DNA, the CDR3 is TGTGCCTGGAGTCCGACACCCTACGAGCAGTACTTC. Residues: CAWSPTPYEQYF.

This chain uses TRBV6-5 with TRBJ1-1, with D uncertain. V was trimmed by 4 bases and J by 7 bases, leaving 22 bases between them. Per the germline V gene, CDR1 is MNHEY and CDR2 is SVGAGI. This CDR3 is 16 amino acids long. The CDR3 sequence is CASSSYSPAQIHEAFF. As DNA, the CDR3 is TGTGCCAGCAGTTCCTATTCCCCGGCACAGATCCATGAAGCTTTCTTT.

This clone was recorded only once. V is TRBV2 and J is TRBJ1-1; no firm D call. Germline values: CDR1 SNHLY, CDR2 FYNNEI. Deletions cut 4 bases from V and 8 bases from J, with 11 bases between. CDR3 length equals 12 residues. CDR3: CASSGTRREAFF. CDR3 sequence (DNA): TGTGCCAGCAGTGGGACCCGGAGGGAAGCTTTCTTT.

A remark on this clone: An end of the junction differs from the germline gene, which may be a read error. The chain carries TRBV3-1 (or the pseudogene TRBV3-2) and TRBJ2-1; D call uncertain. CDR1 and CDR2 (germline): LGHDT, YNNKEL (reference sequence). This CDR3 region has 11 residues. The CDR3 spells CANSQIGEQFF. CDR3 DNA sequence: TGTGCCAACAGCCAAATCGGTGAGCAGTTCTTC.

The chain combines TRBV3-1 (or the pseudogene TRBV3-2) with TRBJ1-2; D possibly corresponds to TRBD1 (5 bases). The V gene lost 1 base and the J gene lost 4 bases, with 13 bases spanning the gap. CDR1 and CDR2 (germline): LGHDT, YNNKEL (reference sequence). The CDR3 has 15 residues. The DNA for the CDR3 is TGTGCCAGCAGCCAAGTCTTTGGTAGGGGCTATGGCTACACCTTC. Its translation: CASSQVFGRGYGYTF.

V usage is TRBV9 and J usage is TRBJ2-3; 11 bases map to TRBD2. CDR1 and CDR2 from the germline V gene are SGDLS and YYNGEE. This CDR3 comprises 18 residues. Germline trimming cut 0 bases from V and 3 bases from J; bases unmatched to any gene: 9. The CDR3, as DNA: TGTGCCAGCAGCGTAGAGTTAGCGGGGGGGCTAGGGACAGATACGCAGTATTTT. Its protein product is CASSVELAGGLGTDTQYF.

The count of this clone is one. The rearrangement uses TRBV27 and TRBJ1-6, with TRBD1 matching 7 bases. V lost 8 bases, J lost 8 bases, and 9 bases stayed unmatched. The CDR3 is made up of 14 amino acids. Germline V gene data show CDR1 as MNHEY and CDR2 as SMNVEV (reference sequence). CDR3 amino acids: CASARQGDDSPLHF. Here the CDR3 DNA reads TGTGCCAGCGCAAGACAGGGCGACGATTCACCCCTCCACTTT.

The CDR3 sequence is CASSLERSGNTIYF. CDR3 in DNA: TGTGCCAGCAGCTTAGAAAGGAGTGGAAACACCATATATTTT. V gene TRBV11-2 combines with J gene TRBJ1-3; D remains ambiguous. The ends were cut back, 0 bases at V and 3 bases at J, with 6 bases in the middle. Per the germline V gene, CDR1 is SGHAT and CDR2 is FQNNGV. This CDR3 region has 14 residues.

CDR3 in amino acids: CASRPSGTMNTEAFF. The CDR3 region has the DNA TGTGCCAGCAGACCAAGCGGGACGATGAACACTGAAGCTTTCTTT. The V call is TRBV6-5, the J call TRBJ1-1; a possible D gene is TRBD1 (5 bases). V lost 6 bases and J lost 0, with 14 bases in between. This CDR3 has 15 amino acids. The germline V gene has CDR1 MNHEY and CDR2 SVGAGI.

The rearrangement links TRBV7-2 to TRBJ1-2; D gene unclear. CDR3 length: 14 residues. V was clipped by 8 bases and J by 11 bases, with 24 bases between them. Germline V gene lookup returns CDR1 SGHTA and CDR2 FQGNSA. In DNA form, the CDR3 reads TGTGCCAGCTCACAAGGCGGTGGCACTCAATCTTACACCTTC. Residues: CASSQGGGTQSYTF.

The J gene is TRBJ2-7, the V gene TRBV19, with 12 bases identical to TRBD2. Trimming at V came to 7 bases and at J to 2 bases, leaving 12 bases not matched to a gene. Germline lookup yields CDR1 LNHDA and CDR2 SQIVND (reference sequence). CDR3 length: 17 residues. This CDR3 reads CASTFASGGDYPYEQYF. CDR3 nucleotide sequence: TGTGCCAGTACCTTCGCTAGCGGGGGGGATTATCCCTACGAGCAGTACTTC. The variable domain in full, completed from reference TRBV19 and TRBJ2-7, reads DGGITQSPKYLFRKEGQNVTLSCEQNLNHDAMYWYRQDPGQGLRLIYYSQIVNDFQKGDIAEGYSVSREKKESFPLTVTSAQKNPTAFYLCASTFASGGDYPYEQYFGPGTRLTVT.

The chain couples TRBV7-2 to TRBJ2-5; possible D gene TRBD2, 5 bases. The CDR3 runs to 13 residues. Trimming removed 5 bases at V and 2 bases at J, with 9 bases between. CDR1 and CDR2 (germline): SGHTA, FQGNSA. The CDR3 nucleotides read TGTGCCAGCAGCCGCGGGCCACAAGAGACCCAGTACTTC. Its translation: CASSRGPQETQYF.

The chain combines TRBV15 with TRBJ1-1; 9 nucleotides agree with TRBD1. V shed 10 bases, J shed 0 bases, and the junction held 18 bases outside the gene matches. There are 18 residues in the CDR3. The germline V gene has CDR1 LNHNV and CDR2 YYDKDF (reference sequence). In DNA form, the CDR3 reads TGTGCCAACAGACCGCGGGACAGGGCCCGAACCGTGAACACTGAAGCTTTCTTT. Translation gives CANRPRDRARTVNTEAFF.

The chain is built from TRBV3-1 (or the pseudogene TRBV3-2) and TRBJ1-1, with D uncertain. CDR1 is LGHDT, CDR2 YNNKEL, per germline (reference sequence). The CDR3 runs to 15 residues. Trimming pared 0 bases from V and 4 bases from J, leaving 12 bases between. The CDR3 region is CASSQDTTWSTEAFF. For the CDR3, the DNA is TGTGCCAGCAGCCAAGATACCACGTGGAGCACTGAAGCTTTCTTT.

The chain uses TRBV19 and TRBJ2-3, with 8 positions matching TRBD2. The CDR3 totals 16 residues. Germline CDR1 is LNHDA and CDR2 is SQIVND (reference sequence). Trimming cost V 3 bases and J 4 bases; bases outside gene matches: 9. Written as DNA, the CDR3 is TGTGCCAGTAGTATCCGGGGGGGTATCGGGGCAGATACGCAGTATTTT. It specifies CASSIRGGIGADTQYF.